This TCR beta chain was captured by sequencing in a study of cytomegalovirus exposure and HLA in healthy donors. Findings of the study overall: Owing to their indistinguishability, certain V segments, notably TRBV6-2 and TRBV6-3, were excluded. By a later analysis, the bulk of CMV-associated TCR beta chains appeared HLA-restricted.

Remarks on this clone: Its specificity is not known.

PCR primers comprised 60 Vbeta and 13 Jbeta primers. Assay used: immunoSEQ multiplex PCR; TCRdb lists only in-frame clones, some missing. Of about 170,000 clones in the sample, around 85% are singletons; the top ten hold 1%. Germline CDR1 MNHEY, CDR2 SMNVEV (reference sequence). The ends were cut back, 2 bases at V and 0 bases at J, with 11 bases in the middle. CDR3 length: 16 residues. This chain connects TRBV27 to TRBJ2-1, with D uncertain. The sequenced material came from PBMCs. This TCR derives from a boy younger than 10 in good health and CMV-seronegative. The CDR3: CASSLGEMSSYNEQFF. DNA of the CDR3: TGTGCCAGCAGTTTAGGTGAAATGAGCTCCTACAATGAGCAGTTCTTC.